The clone carrying this T cell receptor (beta chain) was counted a single time. The antigen remains unidentified. Produced via immunoSEQ multiplex PCR; TCRdb's table is partial and in-frame only. The top ten hold 7.6% of the sample, which has approximately 90,000 clones, 85% to 95% seen once. The data are from a study of graft-versus-host responses after intestinal transplantation. Study-level background: Recipients across the board were started on anti-thymocyte globulin induction, then kept on tacrolimus and steroids for about 3 years.

Study-level findings and limits: GvH clonotypes were identified within recipient marrow, with a subset emerging first in ileum or blood. Early post-transplant HvG declines were associated with peak circulating GvH clone levels.

J was trimmed by 3 bases and V by 3 bases; bases with no gene match: 8. CDR3 length equals 17 residues. CDR1 is LNHDA, CDR2 SQIVND, per germline (reference sequence). This TCR was sampled from a human donor who was the organ donor for an intestinal transplant. This chain connects TRBV19 to TRBJ2-1; 10 bases fit TRBD1. The sequences come from unstimulated CD8+ T cells sorted from spleen or lymph node cells, collected before transplant. CDR3 in amino acids: CASSMAYGQGVYNEQFF. The CDR3 DNA follows: TGTGCCAGTAGTATGGCCTACGGACAGGGGGTCTACAATGAGCAGTTCTTC. Drawing the rest from reference TRBV19 and TRBJ2-1, the complete variable domain is DGGITQSPKYLFRKEGQNVTLSCEQNLNHDAMYWYRQDPGQGLRLIYYSQIVNDFQKGDIAEGYSVSREKKESFPLTVTSAQKNPTAFYLCASSMAYGQGVYNEQFFGPGTRLTVL.